The sequence of this TCR beta chain was determined in a study of blood T cell repertoires in COVID-19. Study information: The United States, Italy and Spain provided the acute and convalescent COVID-19 samples. In each case, the material was cDNA or gDNA derived from T cells, B-cell-depleted T cells, or PBMCs.

Per the authors' pipeline: By means of reference gene primer amplification, nucleated cell counts were estimated. The repertoire was sequenced with immunoSEQ multiplex PCR; TCRdb's copy has only in-frame clones and lacks some. V and J calls plus clone size are reproduced from that table; the DNA served to infer D and trimming. The sample consists of 130,000 or so clones, 75% to 90% of them appearing once. Sequences were obtained from peripheral blood. This clonotype was obtained from a man aged 40-50 years with acute or convalescent COVID-19.

The CDR3 sequence is CARSGTANQPQHF. DNA for the CDR3: TGTGCCAGATCCGGGACAGCTAATCAGCCCCAGCATTTT. This chain connects TRBV5-5 to TRBJ1-5; 7 nucleotides align to TRBD1. V shed 8 bases and J 4 bases; nucleotides not matched to a gene: 6. This CDR3 spans 13 amino acids. CDR1 is SGHKS and CDR2 is YYEKEE in the germline V gene (reference sequence).